This T cell receptor beta chain was captured in a study of shared clonotypes between healthy human individuals. For this clone: Antigen unknown.

A deep-level run was used for the assay. Some clones are missing from TCRdb's copy, which holds only in-frame ones; the method was immunoSEQ multiplex PCR. In the table there are some 2,500,000 clones, 80% to 95% of which are singletons. In germline, CDR1 is SGHRS, CDR2 YFSETQ. Between the trimmed V and J ends, which lost 5 bases and 6 bases, there was a span of 18 bases. The CDR3 spans 14 residues. General study points: Generally, naive subsets (rather than memory subsets) showed larger estimated richness.

This sequence was found in a man aged 18-30 years in good health. Some clones in this sample may be carry-over from other donors' samples. V and J are TRBV5-1 and TRBJ2-7, with D uncertain. What was sequenced was naive CD4+ T cells from PBMCs. The subset denotes: CD45RA+ positively selected. CDR3 coding DNA: TGCGCCAGCAGAAATCCACGGGTTTCTGGCGAGCAGTACTTC. This encodes CASRNPRVSGEQYF.